This T cell receptor (beta chain) was identified in a study of cytomegalovirus exposure and HLA in healthy donors. It was with 60 Vbeta and 13 Jbeta primers that the PCR ran. TCRdb's copy holds only in-frame clones and misses some; the assay was immunoSEQ multiplex PCR. In all, the sample yields some 120,000 clones. Study-wide findings and caveats: Later on, an analysis showed TCR association rates differing by HLA locus, with DRB1 the most and HLA-C the fewest. As a later analysis showed, a missense DCLRE1C variant was linked to trimming of TCR beta V- and J-genes. Most subjects' HLA-A and HLA-B alleles were reportedly predicted from TCR beta sequences. Owing to their indistinguishability, certain V segments, notably TRBV6-2 and TRBV6-3, were excluded.

Details on this clone: Its antigen remains unidentified.

CDR1 SGHRS and CDR2 YFSETQ come from the germline V gene. There are 14 residues in the CDR3. The V segment lost 4 bases and the J segment 8 bases; nucleotides outside the gene matches: 7. The material sequenced was PBMCs. V and J are TRBV5-1 and TRBJ1-3; 9 bases are shared with TRBD1. The clonotype comes from a man younger than 40 in good health and CMV-seronegative. This CDR3 is CASSPQGASDTIYF. CDR3 bases: TGCGCCAGCAGCCCACAGGGGGCTAGCGACACCATATATTTT.